This T cell receptor (beta chain) was obtained from a study of cytomegalovirus exposure and HLA in healthy donors. Study as a whole: An earlier analysis identified 120 million or so unique TCR beta sequences in 150 million to 200 million T cells.

This PCR relied on a set of 60 Vbeta primers and 13 Jbeta primers. Generated by immunoSEQ multiplex PCR, the TCRdb table keeps only in-frame clones and is missing some. The profile shows over 150,000 clones, 60% to 85% of them singletons. The V and J ends lost 4 bases and 2 bases, in that order; junction bases with no gene match: 6. Germline V lookup: CDR1 SGHRS, CDR2 YFSETQ. This CDR3 is built from 16 residues. Each donor was nominally healthy when sampled (though unrecorded immune exposures were likely). The sample consisted of PBMCs. V is TRBV5-1 and J is TRBJ2-5; 12 nucleotides agree with TRBD2. This receptor was identified in a woman between 18 and 29 years old in good health and CMV-seronegative. In DNA, the CDR3 is TGCGCCAGCAGCATCGGACTAGCGGGGCCTCAAGAGACCCAGTACTTC. Translation: CASSIGLAGPQETQYF.